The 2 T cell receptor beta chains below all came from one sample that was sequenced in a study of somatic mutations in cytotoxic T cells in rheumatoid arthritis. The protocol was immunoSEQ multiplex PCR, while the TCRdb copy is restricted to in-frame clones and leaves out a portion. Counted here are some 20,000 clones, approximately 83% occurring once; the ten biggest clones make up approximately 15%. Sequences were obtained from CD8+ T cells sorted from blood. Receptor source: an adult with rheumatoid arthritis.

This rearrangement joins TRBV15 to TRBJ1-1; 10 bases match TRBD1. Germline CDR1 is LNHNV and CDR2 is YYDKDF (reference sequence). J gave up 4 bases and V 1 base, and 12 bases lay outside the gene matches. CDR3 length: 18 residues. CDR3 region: CATSRGQTLDRGVTEAFF. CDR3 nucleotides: TGTGCCACCAGCAGAGGACAGACCCTGGACAGGGGGGTCACTGAAGCTTTCTTT.

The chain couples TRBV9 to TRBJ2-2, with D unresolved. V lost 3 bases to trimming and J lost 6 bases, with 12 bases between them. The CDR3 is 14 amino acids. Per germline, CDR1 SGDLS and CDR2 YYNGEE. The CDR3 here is CASSGPRKAGELFF. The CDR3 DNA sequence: TGTGCCAGCAGCGGGCCGCGAAAGGCCGGGGAGCTGTTTTTT.